This paragraph reports one TCR beta chain. Its antigen is not yet known. Base qualities were left out, and no much larger clone turns up one base away. Library preparation employed 5' RACE. A second PCR of about 7 to 12 cycles was run with a J-beta primer mix and a sample-barcoded 5' primer. A unique molecular identifier was introduced onto each TCR beta cDNA molecule by a template-switch 5' adaptor carrying 12 random nucleotides. Each sample yielded at least 2.5 million CDR3-containing paired-end reads. First-strand cDNA synthesis was performed from all RNA using the Mint cDNA synthesis kit, with priming by a TRBC-specific oligonucleotide. All cDNA was treated with uracil-DNA glycosylase and then went through a first 18-cycle PCR with the universal primers M1SS and BC2_uni_R. In the paper's pipeline: For normalization, 1 million high-quality reads, each with a distinct molecular identifier, were randomly selected from each sample. Instead of being binned into consensus sequences, reads with shared molecular identifiers were discarded. MiTCR, set to a Q25 quality threshold and the strictest error-elimination algorithm, was used for CDR3 identification, clonotype clustering and error correction. Lower-bound total TCR beta diversity was estimated with a nonparametric unseen species model using Euler transformation. Clones were called with MiXCR by TCRdb after fastp trimmed the public reads at Q25, and only in-frame beta chains were retained. Each entry merges the rows of one CDR3 protein and shows their most common DNA and genes. In this record, the V and J calls reflect TCRdb's handling and not the investigators' own analysis. Across this sample there are fewer than 2 million distinct CDR3 sequences, with about 39% seen only once. The ten largest clones add up to roughly 24% of the sample.

These data belong to a study of blood T cells in healthy people across ages (dated by TCRdb to between 2014 and 2017). Study-level background: In model experiments, template switching captured about one uniquely barcoded TCR beta cDNA molecule for every two T cells. For two donors (one aged 18 to 30 and one aged 80 or older), the study analyzed two additional independent replicas of 1 million unique cDNA reads from the same blood draw. To avoid experimental bias, donors of different ages were distributed randomly across sequencing lanes. To track age-related changes in TCR beta repertoire diversity, the study relied on deep sequencing normalized with unique cDNA molecular identifiers. Four age groups were formed from the donors: young (average around 15 years), middle-aged (roughly 38), aged (62) and long-lived (less than 85). Overall results and qualifications from the work: Donor CMV infection status was unknown, potentially confounding age-related changes in expanded clonotypes. As age increased, observed TCR beta diversity per million T cells dropped in a roughly linear way, and a significant reduction was already evident by age around 41. There was a strong correlation between observed TCR beta diversity and the percentage of naive T cells measured by flow cytometry. Compared with the aged group, the long-lived group had more naive CD4+ T cells, fewer expanded clones and increased TCR diversity, a pattern suggesting age selection. Conclusive comparison of naive and antigen-experienced compartments was prevented by the profiling of bulk unsorted PBMCs. Estimates of total diversity from one million sequenced T cells were regarded as lower bounds and underestimates.

The roughly 39 donors, aged about 6 to 100 years, were systemically healthy Caucasian individuals from Russia. About 10 milliliters of peripheral blood were collected from each donor into EDTA-treated Vacutainer tubes. Ficoll-Paque density-gradient centrifugation was used to isolate PBMCs, with at least 7 million per sample. Trizol reagent was used to extract total RNA from the PBMCs, yielding at least 5.5 micrograms per sample. Naive CD45RAhigh/CD27high T cell percentages were measured by flow cytometry on a PBMC aliquot from every donor. CDR1 and CDR2 were assigned from the germline V gene as SGDLS and YYNGEE. V lost 0 bases and J lost 4 bases; the stretch between them is 16 bases long. Including cysteine and phenylalanine, the CDR3 has 16 amino acids. The only DNA kept is the CDR3, 48 bases in frame from the first base.

The chain joins TRBV9 to TRBJ1-1; TRBD1 is perhaps the D gene, given 5 matching bases. Sequenced: blood. This receptor was identified in a human donor in good health. The DNA reads as follows: TGTGCCAGCAGCGTAGGGGGACCAGGCTTTGCCACTGAAGCTTTCTTT. This encodes CASSVGGPGFATEAFF.